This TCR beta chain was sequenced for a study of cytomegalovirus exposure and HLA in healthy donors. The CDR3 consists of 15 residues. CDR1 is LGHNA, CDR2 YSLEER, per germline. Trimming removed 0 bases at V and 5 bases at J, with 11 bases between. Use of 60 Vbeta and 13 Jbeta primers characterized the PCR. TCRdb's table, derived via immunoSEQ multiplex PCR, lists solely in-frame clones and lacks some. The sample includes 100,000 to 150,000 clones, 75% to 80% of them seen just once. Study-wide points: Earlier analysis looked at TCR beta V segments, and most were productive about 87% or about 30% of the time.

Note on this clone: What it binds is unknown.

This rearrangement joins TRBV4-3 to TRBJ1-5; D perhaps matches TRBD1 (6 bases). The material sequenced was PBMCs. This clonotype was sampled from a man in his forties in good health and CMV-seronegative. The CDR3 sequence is CASSQEHRAYQPQHF. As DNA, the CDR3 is TGCGCCAGCAGCCAAGAACACAGGGCGTATCAGCCCCAGCATTTT.